Sequencing of this TCR beta chain was carried out in a study of tumor-infiltrating lymphocytes in primary liver carcinoma. A note on this clonotype: At one boundary the junction diverges from the germline segment, which might be a read error.

Total RNA and DNA came together from roughly 20-30 mg of bulk tissue without cell sorting. Every tumor specimen contained over 80% viable tumor cells. A constant-region primer primed TCR beta cDNA synthesis from about 550 ng of total RNA. Library construction for TCR beta comprised three nested multiplex PCR rounds performed with slightly modified ARM-PCR. TRBV1-TRBV30 forward primers paired with a C-beta reverse primer drove the first two PCR rounds, approximately 11 cycles each. TCRdb re-derived calls from the multiplex PCR reads in MiXCR, one entry per CDR3 protein. The table includes 95,000 to 150,000 distinct CDR3 sequences, 50% to 70% detected once. The CDR3 loop spans 15 amino acids. Germline values: CDR1 SGHAT, CDR2 FQNNGV.

Sequencing was done on a sample of liver tumor tissue from sampling region 1. Subset given: tumor region T1, superior pole. The sequence was obtained from a woman aged 55-69 years with primary liver carcinoma and hepatitis B virus infection. The chain is built from TRBV11-2 and TRBJ2-1; TRBD2 matches 9 bases. CDR3: CASSSLAGFYNEQLF. CDR3 DNA sequence: TGTGCCAGTAGCTCGCTAGCGGGATTCTACAATGAGCAGCTCTTC.